This TCR beta chain derives from a study of CD8+ T cells in alopecia areata. Germline V gene lookup returns CDR1 GTSNPN and CDR2 SVGIG (reference sequence). CDR3 length equals 15 residues. Trimming removed 2 bases from V and 5 bases from J; junction bases left unmatched: 6. RNA extraction was followed by reverse transcription into cDNA, which acted as the sequencing template. Produced via immunoSEQ multiplex PCR; TCRdb's table is partial and in-frame only. The table shows fewer than 200,000 clones, with around three fifths occurring only once. The sequence was obtained from a human donor with alopecia areata. The material sequenced was CD4+ T cells sorted from blood, taken at week 0. The chain joins TRBV30 to TRBJ2-3; 11 nucleotides match TRBD1. CDR3 residues: CAWSSGTGGRDTQYF. The CDR3 DNA reads as TGTGCCTGGAGTTCCGGGACAGGGGGTAGAGATACGCAGTATTTT. Combining the CDR3 with reference TRBV30 and TRBJ2-3 gives the whole variable domain SQTIHQWPATLVQPVGSPLSLECTVEGTSNPNLYWYRQAAGRGLQLLFYSVGIGQISSEVPQNLSASRPQDRQFILSSKKLLLSDSGFYLCAWSSGTGGRDTQYFGPGTRLTVL.